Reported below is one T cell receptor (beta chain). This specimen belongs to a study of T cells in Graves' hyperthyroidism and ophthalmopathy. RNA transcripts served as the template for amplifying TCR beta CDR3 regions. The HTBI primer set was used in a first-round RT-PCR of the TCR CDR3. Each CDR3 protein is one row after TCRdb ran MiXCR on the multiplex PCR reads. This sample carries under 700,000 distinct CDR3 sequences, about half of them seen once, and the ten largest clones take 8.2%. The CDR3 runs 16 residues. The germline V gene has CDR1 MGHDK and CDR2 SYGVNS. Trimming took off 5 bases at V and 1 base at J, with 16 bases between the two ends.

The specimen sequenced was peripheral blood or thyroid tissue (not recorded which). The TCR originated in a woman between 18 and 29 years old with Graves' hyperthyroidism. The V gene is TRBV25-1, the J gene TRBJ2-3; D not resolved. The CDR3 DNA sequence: TGTGCCAGCAGTTTACTGGAGCTGGGTGGCACAGATACGCAGTATTTT. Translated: CASSLLELGGTDTQYF.